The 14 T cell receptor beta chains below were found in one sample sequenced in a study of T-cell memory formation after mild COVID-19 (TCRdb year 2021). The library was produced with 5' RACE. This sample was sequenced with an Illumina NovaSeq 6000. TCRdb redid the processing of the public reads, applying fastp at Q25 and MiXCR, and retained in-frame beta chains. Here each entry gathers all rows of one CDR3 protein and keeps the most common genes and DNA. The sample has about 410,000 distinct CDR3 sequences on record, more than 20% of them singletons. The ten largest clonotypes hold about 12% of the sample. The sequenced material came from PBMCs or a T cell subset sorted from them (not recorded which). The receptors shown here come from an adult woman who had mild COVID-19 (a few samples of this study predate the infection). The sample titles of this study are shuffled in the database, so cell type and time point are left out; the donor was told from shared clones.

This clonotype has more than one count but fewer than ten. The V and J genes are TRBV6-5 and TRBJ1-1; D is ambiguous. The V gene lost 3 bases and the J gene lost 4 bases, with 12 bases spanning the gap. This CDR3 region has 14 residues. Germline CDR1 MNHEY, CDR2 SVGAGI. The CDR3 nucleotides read TGTGCCAGCAGTTATAAGGGTGTTGGCACTGAAGCTTTCTTT. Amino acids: CASSYKGVGTEAFF.

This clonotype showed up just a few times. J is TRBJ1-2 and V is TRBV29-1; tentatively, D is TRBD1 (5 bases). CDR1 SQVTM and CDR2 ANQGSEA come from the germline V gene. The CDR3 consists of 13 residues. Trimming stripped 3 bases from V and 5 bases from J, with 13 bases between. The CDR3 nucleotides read TGCAGCGTTGAGGCAGGGTCGCGATATGGCTACACCTTC. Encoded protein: CSVEAGSRYGYTF.

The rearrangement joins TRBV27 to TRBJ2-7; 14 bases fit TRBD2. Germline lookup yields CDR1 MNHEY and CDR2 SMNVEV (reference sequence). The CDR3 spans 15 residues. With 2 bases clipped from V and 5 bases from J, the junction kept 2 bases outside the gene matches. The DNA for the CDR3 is TGTGCCAGCAGTTTAGGGACTAGCGGGAGCCACGAGCAGTACTTC. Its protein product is CASSLGTSGSHEQYF.

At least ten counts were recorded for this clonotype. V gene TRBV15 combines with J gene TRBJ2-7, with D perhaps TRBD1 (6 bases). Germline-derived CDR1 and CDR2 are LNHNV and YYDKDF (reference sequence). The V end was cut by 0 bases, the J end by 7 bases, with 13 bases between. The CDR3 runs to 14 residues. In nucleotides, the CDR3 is TGTGCCACCAGCAGAGATAGGGGGTTCGGGGAGCAGTACTTC. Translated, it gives CATSRDRGFGEQYF.

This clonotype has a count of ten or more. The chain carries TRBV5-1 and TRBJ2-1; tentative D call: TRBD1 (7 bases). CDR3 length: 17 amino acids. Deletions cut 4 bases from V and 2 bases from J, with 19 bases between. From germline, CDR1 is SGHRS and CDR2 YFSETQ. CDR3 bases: TGCGCCAGCAGCCCCAGGGGGACCGGGAGTACCTACAATGAGCAGTTCTTC. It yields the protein CASSPRGTGSTYNEQFF.

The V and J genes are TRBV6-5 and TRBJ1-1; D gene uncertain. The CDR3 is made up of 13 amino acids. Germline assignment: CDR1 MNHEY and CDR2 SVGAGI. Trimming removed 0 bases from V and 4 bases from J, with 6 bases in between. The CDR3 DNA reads TGTGCCAGCAGTTACTCCCAGGCCACTGAAGCTTTCTTT. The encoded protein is CASSYSQATEAFF.

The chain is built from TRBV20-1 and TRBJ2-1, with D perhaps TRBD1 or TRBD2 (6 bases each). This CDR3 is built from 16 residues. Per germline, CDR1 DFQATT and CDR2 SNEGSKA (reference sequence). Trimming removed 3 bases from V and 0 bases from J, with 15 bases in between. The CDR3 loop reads CSASVGGPSSYNEQFF. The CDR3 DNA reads TGCAGTGCTAGCGTTGGGGGGCCGAGCTCCTACAATGAGCAGTTCTTC.

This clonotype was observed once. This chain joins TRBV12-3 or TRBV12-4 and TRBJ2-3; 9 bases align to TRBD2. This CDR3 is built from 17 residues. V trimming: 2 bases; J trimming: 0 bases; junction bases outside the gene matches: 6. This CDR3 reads CASSLQSGGPSTDTQYF. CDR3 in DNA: TGTGCCAGCAGTTTACAAAGCGGGGGGCCGAGCACAGATACGCAGTATTTT.

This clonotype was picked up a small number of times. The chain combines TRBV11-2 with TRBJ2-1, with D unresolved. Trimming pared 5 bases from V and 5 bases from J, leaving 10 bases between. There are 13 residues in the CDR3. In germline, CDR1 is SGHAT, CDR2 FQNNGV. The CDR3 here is CASSTQRNNEQFF. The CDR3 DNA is TGTGCCAGCAGCACCCAAAGAAACAATGAGCAGTTCTTC.

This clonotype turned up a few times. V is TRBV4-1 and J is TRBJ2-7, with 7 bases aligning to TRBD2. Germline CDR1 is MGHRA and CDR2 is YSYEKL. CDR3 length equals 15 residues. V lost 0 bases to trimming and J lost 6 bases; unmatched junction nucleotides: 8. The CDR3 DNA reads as TGCGCCAGCAGCCAAGATAACGGGGGGTCCCGCGAGCAGTACTTC. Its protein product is CASSQDNGGSREQYF.

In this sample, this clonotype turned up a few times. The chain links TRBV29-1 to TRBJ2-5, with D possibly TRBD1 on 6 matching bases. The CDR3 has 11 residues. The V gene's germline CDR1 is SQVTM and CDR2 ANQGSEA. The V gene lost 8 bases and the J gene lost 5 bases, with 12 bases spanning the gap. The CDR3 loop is CSRQDSETQYF. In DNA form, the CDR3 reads TGCAGCCGACAGGATAGCGAGACCCAGTACTTC.

Written as DNA, the CDR3 is TGTGCCAGCAGTTTCGGAGCGACTAGCGGGCTTCATGAGCAGTTCTTC. It codes for CASSFGATSGLHEQFF. This chain links TRBV6-2 or TRBV6-3 with TRBJ2-1; 10 nucleotides align to TRBD2. The CDR3 consists of 16 residues. Germline CDR1 and CDR2: MNHEY and SVGEGT. With 4 bases clipped from V and 8 bases from J, the junction kept 11 bases outside the gene matches.

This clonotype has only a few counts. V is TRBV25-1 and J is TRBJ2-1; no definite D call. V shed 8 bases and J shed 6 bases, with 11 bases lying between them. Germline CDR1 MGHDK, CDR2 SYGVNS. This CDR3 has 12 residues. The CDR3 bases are TGTGCCAGCTCGGTGGCCATCAATGAGCAGTTCTTC. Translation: CASSVAINEQFF.

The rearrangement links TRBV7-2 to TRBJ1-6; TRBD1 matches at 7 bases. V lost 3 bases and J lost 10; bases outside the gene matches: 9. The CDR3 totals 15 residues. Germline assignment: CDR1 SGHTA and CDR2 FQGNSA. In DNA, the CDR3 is TGTGCCAGCAGCTTGGGGACAGCCAAACAATCACCCCTCCACTTT. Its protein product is CASSLGTAKQSPLHF.